Detailed here is one T cell receptor (beta chain). Its target is not known. A much larger clone sits a single nucleotide away, making a read error possible. This CDR3 comprises 12 residues. Amplified TCR beta CDR3 regions came from RNA transcripts. HTBI primers were employed in a first-round RT-PCR of the TCR CDR3. MiXCR, run by TCRdb on the multiplex PCR reads, gives a single entry per CDR3 protein. The sample shows fewer than 400,000 distinct CDR3 sequences, approximately 16% of them seen only once. Patients aged 18 to 65 had newly diagnosed hyperthyroidism that had lasted under 2 months. Investigators excluded patients with uncontrolled infection, other autoimmune disease, pregnancy or lactation. The data are from a study of T cells in Graves' hyperthyroidism and ophthalmopathy. Notes on the study in general: Blood also held most thyroid clonotypes expanded beyond 0.001. Using 13 V-J features, a model discriminated ophthalmopathy from stable hyperthyroidism.

The TCR sequence derives from a man aged 25 to 40 with Graves' hyperthyroidism. The V and J genes are TRBV12-3 or TRBV12-4 and TRBJ2-5; tentatively, D is TRBD1 or TRBD2 (5 bases each). The sample was blood. Written as DNA, the CDR3 is TGTGCCAGCAGCGACTCTCCGGGGACCCGGTACTTC. It codes for CASSDSPGTRYF.